The table lists the clone carrying this TCR beta chain with a few counts. The antigen is not known. As every portion of the isolated RNA was reverse transcribed, the sequencing read expressed TCRB transcripts. Naive, central memory and regulatory T cell samples averaged roughly 3.6 million immunoSEQ reads each. Produced via immunoSEQ multiplex PCR; TCRdb's table is partial and in-frame only. The table has around 450,000 clones, around 10% seen once. This sample is drawn from a study of beta chain features in type 1 diabetes. The study's findings and limits: Overrepresentation of cells with high TCR expression could result from cDNA sequencing. Within patients, naive, central memory and Treg TCRB repertoires seemed more similar than within healthy donors.

The TCR originated in a young woman in good health. The source material was naive CD4+ T cells from blood.

The DNA for the CDR3 is TGTGCCAGCAGCTTAGCGCCTGGGGGAATGAATGAAAAACTGTTTTTT. It specifies CASSLAPGGMNEKLFF. The rearrangement joins TRBV7-8 to TRBJ1-4, with D maybe TRBD1 (5 bases). Trimming took 0 bases from V and 5 from J, leaving 13 bases between them. There are 16 residues in the CDR3. In germline, CDR1 is SGHVS, CDR2 FQNEAQ.